Detailed here is one T cell receptor (beta chain). Looked up from germline, CDR1 is MGHRA and CDR2 is YSYEKL. There are 14 residues in the CDR3. The V end lost 0 bases, the J end lost 6 bases, and 11 bases lay between the germline ends. This sample is part of a study of blood T cell repertoires in COVID-19. This table comes from immunoSEQ multiplex PCR, and its TCRdb copy is limited to in-frame clones, with some not included. Among some 180,000 clones, more than 85% were seen once, and the ten largest hold 20% to 25%. The genes are TRBV4-1 and TRBJ1-1; unclear D gene. This clonotype originated in a middle-aged woman in a cohort exposed to, infected with or recovered from COVID-19 (not recorded which). The sample consisted of PBMCs or T cells enriched from blood (not recorded which). The CDR3 nucleotides read TGCGCCAGCAGCCAAGATCCCAGGCCCTCTGAAGCTTTCTTT. This translates into CASSQDPRPSEAFF.